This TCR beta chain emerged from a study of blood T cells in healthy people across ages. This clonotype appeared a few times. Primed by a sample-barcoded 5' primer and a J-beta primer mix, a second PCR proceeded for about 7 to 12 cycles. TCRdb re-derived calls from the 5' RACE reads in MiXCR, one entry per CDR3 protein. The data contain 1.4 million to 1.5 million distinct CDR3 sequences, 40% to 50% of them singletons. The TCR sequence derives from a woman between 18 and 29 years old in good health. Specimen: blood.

Written as DNA, the CDR3 is TGCGCCAGCAGCGTGGACAGGGGATATGCCGAGCAGTACTTC. This sequence encodes CASSVDRGYAEQYF. This rearrangement joins TRBV5-1 to TRBJ2-7, with 9 bases fitting TRBD1. The V gene end was trimmed by 4 bases and the J gene end by 6 bases; junction bases not matched to a gene: 8. Germline values: CDR1 SGHRS, CDR2 YFSETQ. The CDR3 runs to 14 residues.